This T cell receptor beta chain was observed in a study of T cells in Graves' hyperthyroidism and ophthalmopathy. Study-wide background: Peripheral blood was obtained at initial diagnosis, preceding any treatment.

RNA transcripts provided the source from which TCR beta CDR3 regions were amplified. Primed by the HTBI set, a first-round RT-PCR was run on the TCR CDR3. MiXCR was run by TCRdb on the multiplex PCR reads, yielding one entry per CDR3 protein. The table has a few hundred thousand distinct CDR3 sequences, 15% to 18% seen once. Overall study results and limits: Among clonotypes expanded in thyroid above 0.001, most were also found in blood. In the analysis, a 13 V-J model separated ophthalmopathy from stable hyperthyroidism.

Graves' hyperthyroidism was deemed stable given no ophthalmopathy progression within 18 months. As for this clonotype: Its antigen is as yet unknown. This may stem from a read error, because a much larger clone lies one nucleotide away.

The V and J ends lost 5 bases and 0 bases, in that order; junction bases with no gene match: 4. The CDR3 runs to 15 residues. The germline V gene has CDR1 DFQATT and CDR2 SNEGSKA (reference sequence). The specimen was blood. The chain combines TRBV20-1 with TRBJ2-2; 9 bases agree with TRBD1. The receptor comes from a woman aged 25 to 45 with Graves' hyperthyroidism. CDR3 sequence: CSAGTGSTNTGELFF. The CDR3 region has the DNA TGCAGTGCTGGGACAGGGTCAACGAACACCGGGGAGCTGTTTTTT.